The 5 T cell receptor beta chains listed next were all sequenced from one sample in a study of shared clonotypes between healthy human individuals. Cells designated naive CD8 were CD45RO-negative and were positively selected for CCR7, with terminally differentiated effector memory CD45RA+ cells excluded. Clones were sequenced by immunoSEQ multiplex PCR, and TCRdb holds only the in-frame ones, with some missing. The sample records about 2.2 million clones, approximately 94% being singletons. Sequenced: naive CD8+ T cells from PBMCs. The receptors shown here come from a man between 18 and 35 years old in good health. Some clones in this sample may be carry-over from other donors' samples.

The chain joins TRBV7-2 to TRBJ2-2; 9 bases match TRBD1. V shed 3 bases, J shed 3 bases, and the junction held 8 bases outside the gene matches. Germline V gene data show CDR1 as SGHTA and CDR2 as FQGNSA. This CDR3 has 17 residues. This chain's CDR3 is CASSFIPGQGDTGELFF. The CDR3 nucleotides are TGTGCCAGCAGCTTTATTCCGGGACAGGGCGACACCGGGGAGCTGTTTTTT. The complete variable domain, with remaining parts taken from reference TRBV7-2 and TRBJ2-2, reads GAGVSQSPSNKVTEKGKDVELRCDPISGHTALYWYRQSLGQGLEFLIYFQGNSAPDKSGLPSDRFSAERTGGSVSTLTIQRTQQEDSAVYLCASSFIPGQGDTGELFFGEGSRLTVL.

The J gene is TRBJ2-2, the V gene TRBV5-4, with 8 bases identical to TRBD2. Germline V CDR1 and CDR2: SGHNT, YYREEE (reference sequence). The CDR3 sequence is 18 residues long. V shed 4 bases, J shed 2 bases, and the junction held 13 bases outside the gene matches. CDR3 region: CASSRAGELAVNTGELFF. The CDR3 nucleotides are TGTGCCAGCAGCCGGGCTGGGGAACTAGCGGTTAACACCGGGGAGCTGTTTTTT.

The CDR3 DNA is TGTGCCACCACACCTCGGACTTATCAAGAGACCCAGTACTTC. This translates into CATTPRTYQETQYF. The chain recombines TRBV15 with TRBJ2-5; possibly TRBD2 for D (5 bases). Between the trimmed V and J ends, which lost 7 bases and 2 bases, there was a span of 14 bases. Germline-derived CDR1 and CDR2 are LNHNV and YYDKDF (reference sequence). The length of the CDR3 is 14 residues.

The chain carries TRBV4-3 and TRBJ1-3; D is unresolved. Deletions cut 0 bases from V and 4 bases from J, with 16 bases between. The CDR3 has 17 residues. Germline V gene data show CDR1 as LGHNA and CDR2 as YSLEER. The DNA of the CDR3 is TGCGCCAGCAGCCAAGAGCGTTTAGGGTTTCGAGGAAACACCATATATTTT. This gives the protein CASSQERLGFRGNTIYF.

V is TRBV29-1 and J is TRBJ2-1; D gene uncertain. CDR3 length: 12 residues. The germline gives CDR1 SQVTM, CDR2 ANQGSEA. Trimming cost V 4 bases and J 9 bases, with 13 bases left between them. The CDR3 DNA is TGCAGCGTTGGTCCTGGGTCGGTTGAGCAGTTCTTC. Residues: CSVGPGSVEQFF.